This entry describes one T cell receptor beta chain. This clone was seen only a few times. It has no known antigen specificity. Qualities for individual bases were not recorded, and no much larger clone is one base off. Library creation used the immunoSEQ multiplex PCR assay. TCR beta CDR3 sequencing was performed on DNA from the cultured, isolated CD4+ T cells. Turning to the authors' computational methods: Non-productive TCR sequences were removed and reads were trimmed to the CDR3 region, keeping CDR3s of at least 7 amino acids. Antigen-specific clonotypes were identified with the MANAFEST web app by comparing expansion in peptide wells against reference cultures. Positive clones required FDR<0.05 expansion versus reference and all other wells, odds ratio above 5, and frequency above 0.1% in two replicate wells. Cross-reactive clonotypes were defined as significantly expanded in SARS-CoV-2 spike wells and in at least one common cold coronavirus spike condition. CDR3 similarity was assessed by Levenshtein distance with the stringdist R package, and unrooted trees were built with ape in R 3.6.1. TCRdb obtained this table from immuneACCESS and retained in-frame rearrangements with V and J assigned. These tables miss some clones; where compared with another copy, unresolved V genes account for less than half of the shortfall, and the remainder is unexplained. V, J and clone size are those of that table, while D and trimming were read from the DNA. The sample has more than 60,000 clones on record, 74% of them singletons. The top ten clonotypes cover about 2.2% of the sample.

After more than nine days of culture, CD4+ T cells were isolated with the EasySep CD4+ T cell isolation kit. Each participant received two doses of an mRNA SARS-CoV-2 vaccine, either BNT162b2 or mRNA-1273. The absence of prior SARS-CoV-2 infection in healthy vaccine recipients was confirmed by negative nucleocapsid antibodies before and after vaccination. On days 3 and 7, half of the culture medium was replaced with fresh IL-2-containing medium. Unless noted otherwise, every peptide stimulation condition was grown in triplicate wells. Using Ficoll-Paque Plus gradient centrifugation, PBMC were separated from whole blood and then either used fresh or cryopreserved at -140C. The QIAamp micro DNA kit was used to extract genomic DNA from the cultured CD4+ T cells. The data originate from a study of vaccination effects on CD4 cells after COVID-19 (dated by TCRdb to between 2021 and 2024). In terms of the full investigation: In the ViraFEST assay, PBMC were stimulated with viral peptide pools, and antigen-specific CD4+ T cell clonotypes were then identified by expansion using TCR sequencing. The full study included some eleven COVID-19 convalescent patients and several SARS-CoV-2-naive healthy vaccine recipients. Each well held 1.5 million to 2 million PBMC cultured in IMDM containing around 5% human AB serum, 9 to 10 IU/ml IL-2 and gentamicin, along with approximately 10 ug/ml peptides. Post-vaccine samples across the study were collected a median of 72 days after the second dose, with a range of 14 to 241. The study compared SARS-CoV-2 spike-specific CD4+ TCR repertoires before and after mRNA vaccination in COVID-19 convalescent patients and infection-naive vaccine recipients. The Oncomine TCR Beta short-read assay on an Illumina iSeq 100 was used to sequence cultures from other donors in the study. General findings and caveats noted by the study authors: In healthy vaccine recipients, vaccine-induced clones were almost all SARS-CoV-2 mono-reactive, with only 1 of 255 cross-reactive with common cold coronaviruses. The study was limited by a small number of convalescent patients and lacked early post-infection timepoints. Both infection-induced and vaccine-induced clones contracted markedly at late post-vaccination timepoints, which is consistent with waning T cell responses.

V sheds 6 bases and J sheds 5 bases, leaving 7 bases between their ends. The cysteine opens and the phenylalanine closes a CDR3 of 11 amino acids. Only the CDR3 portion is preserved as DNA: 33 bases, with reading frame beginning at the first base. As encoded in the germline V gene, CDR1 is MDHEN while CDR2 is SYDVKM. Here the sequenced sample was CD4+ T cells from PBMCs cultured without peptide, taken after COVID-19 vaccination. The origin of this receptor is a human donor who received a COVID-19 vaccine. The rearranged chain carries TRBV28 and TRBJ2-5, and the D gene may be TRBD2, 5 bases matching. In nucleotide form, the sequence is TGTGCCAGCAGCACTAGGGAGACCCAGTACTTC. Its protein product is CASSTRETQYF. The entire variable domain, with the stretches around the CDR3 drawn from the reference TRBV28 and TRBJ2-5 proteins, is DVKVTQSSRYLVKRTGEKVFLECVQDMDHENMFWYRQDPGLGLRLIYFSYDVKMKEKGDIPEGYSVSREKKERFSLILESASTNQTSMYLCASSTRETQYFGPGTRLLVL.